A selection of T cell receptor beta chains follows, all from one sample in a study of identical twins. TCRdb called the 5' RACE reads again in MiXCR, with one record for every CDR3 protein. The table lists approximately 470,000 distinct CDR3 sequences, about 14% of them singletons. These data were likewise used in another study, on yellow fever vaccine responses in identical twins.

Sequencing used CD4+ T cells sorted from blood. Every receptor here comes from a woman between 18 and 29 years old in good health. The conserved cysteine and the conserved F or W are not part of the CDR3 here. D genes are given only for firm matches.

d_gene,v_gene,CDR3aa
-,TRBV12-3/TRBV12-4,ASSHAGSLYEQY
TRBD1,TRBV28,ASSALWDREGEQY
TRBD1,TRBV28,ASSAHRQGATGTDTQY
TRBD1,TRBV6-1,ASSDPGQGALTEAF
TRBD1,TRBV7-8,ASSSLDREEF
-,TRBV7-9,ASSLGRAREKLF
TRBD1,TRBV10-3,AISVEGQGPDTQY
-,TRBV5-1,ASSLEGRIGYEQY
-,TRBV4-2,ASSQVSGSTDTQY
TRBD1,TRBV7-4,ASSFGQATSYEQY
-,TRBV18,ASSPLDKSSEQY
-,TRBV28,ASSLIDEAF
TRBD2,TRBV7-3,ASSSQAGRTDTQY
TRBD1,TRBV4-2,ASSSSNRGTYEQY